One and the same sample provided the 18 T cell receptor beta chains below, sequenced in a study of cytomegalovirus exposure and HLA in healthy donors. With 60 Vbeta and 13 Jbeta primers, the PCR was carried out. The method was immunoSEQ multiplex PCR; TCRdb's version includes in-frame clones alone and lacks a portion of them. There are about 110,000 clones in the sample; around 79% occur only once, and around 4.1% lies in the top ten. Sequencing input: PBMCs. The origin of the receptors is a woman aged 40-49 years in good health and CMV-seronegative.

The J gene is TRBJ2-2, the V gene TRBV9; 7 bases align to TRBD1. Germline CDR1 reads SGDLS; CDR2 reads YYNGEE. This CDR3 has 15 residues. The V segment lost 4 bases and the J segment 0 bases; nucleotides outside the gene matches: 3. This CDR3 is CASSKDRANTGELFF. CDR3 in DNA: TGTGCCAGCAGCAAAGACAGGGCGAACACCGGGGAGCTGTTTTTT.

The CDR3 region has the DNA TGTGCCAGCAGCGCAGAGAGGGTCAGGGGTAACGGCTACACCTTC. Its protein product is CASSAERVRGNGYTF. The chain is built from TRBV5-5 and TRBJ1-2; perhaps TRBD1 as D (6 bases). With 4 bases removed from V and 8 bases from J, the gap between germline ends came to 21 bases. Germline V gene lookup returns CDR1 SGHKS and CDR2 YYEKEE (reference sequence). CDR3 length: 15 amino acids.

Details on this clone: This specimen includes other DNA sequences encoding the same CDR3. This chain uses TRBV4-2 with TRBJ2-3; 7 bases fit TRBD2. The CDR3 loop spans 17 amino acids. Germline lookup yields CDR1 LGHNA and CDR2 YNFKEQ. V dropped 0 bases and J dropped 0; count of bases not matched to a gene: 6. For the CDR3, the DNA is TGTGCCAGCAGCCAAGATCGGACGGGGGGTAGCACAGATACGCAGTATTTT. Translated, it gives CASSQDRTGGSTDTQYF.

The V gene is TRBV6-6, the J gene TRBJ2-2; TRBD1 agrees at 7 bases. Trimming at V came to 6 bases and at J to 0 bases, leaving 4 bases not matched to a gene. The germline V gene encodes CDR1 MNHNY and CDR2 SVGAGI (reference sequence). There are 15 residues in the CDR3. Written as DNA, the CDR3 is TGTGCCAGCAGACGACAGGGTCCGAACACCGGGGAGCTGTTTTTT. It is translated as CASRRQGPNTGELFF.

The rearrangement links TRBV18 to TRBJ1-4; 7 bases match TRBD1. The CDR3 loop spans 14 amino acids. The V gene's germline CDR1 is KGHSH and CDR2 LQKENI. After removal of 5 bases from V and 4 bases from J, the junction contained 4 bases not matched to a gene. CDR3 amino acids: CASSAGTVNEKLFF. CDR3 in DNA: TGTGCCAGCTCAGCCGGGACAGTTAATGAAAAACTGTTTTTT.

The chain has TRBV7-3 and TRBJ1-1; D perhaps matches TRBD1 (5 bases). V lost 6 bases to trimming and J lost 3 bases, with 11 bases between them. Germline CDR1 SGHTA, CDR2 FQGTGA. There are 13 residues in the CDR3. Here the CDR3 DNA reads TGTGCCAGCAGTTTCTGGGGGGACACTGAAGCTTTCTTT. As protein: CASSFWGDTEAFF.

The J gene is TRBJ1-2, the V gene TRBV7-6, with 10 bases matching TRBD1. The trim removed 5 bases at V and 2 bases at J, leaving 8 bases unmatched. This CDR3 has 16 amino acids. Germline V gene data show CDR1 as SGHVS and CDR2 as FNYEAQ. Here the CDR3 reads CASSPNPGQGNYGYTF. CDR3 DNA: TGTGCCAGCAGCCCGAACCCGGGACAGGGGAACTATGGCTACACCTTC.

This chain uses TRBV7-8 with TRBJ2-3; D is unresolved. Trimming shortened V by 1 base and J by 5 bases, and 10 bases separated the two germline ends. Per the germline V gene, CDR1 is SGHVS and CDR2 is FQNEAQ. The CDR3 totals 14 residues. CDR3 in amino acids: CASSLVSSLDTQYF. CDR3 bases: TGTGCCAGCAGCTTAGTGTCGAGCCTAGATACGCAGTATTTT.

The genes are TRBV25-1 and TRBJ2-1; no firm D call. V lost 6 bases and J 4 bases, leaving 13 bases between the germline ends. This CDR3 region has 14 residues. Germline lookup yields CDR1 MGHDK and CDR2 SYGVNS. CDR3 protein: CASSGRDWYNEQFF. DNA of the CDR3: TGTGCCAGCAGCGGCAGAGACTGGTACAATGAGCAGTTCTTC.

This clone was counted a few times. This chain connects TRBV5-4 to TRBJ2-3; D ambiguous. This CDR3 is 17 amino acids long. The ends were cut back, 6 bases at V and 3 bases at J, with 23 bases in the middle. The germline V gene encodes CDR1 SGHNT and CDR2 YYREEE (reference sequence). The CDR3 DNA sequence: TGTGCCAGCACCTTTGGTGGGTCTTCCGGGTCGACAGATACGCAGTATTTT. Translated, it gives CASTFGGSSGSTDTQYF.

The V call is TRBV28, the J call TRBJ1-6; D not certain. Germline values: CDR1 MDHEN, CDR2 SYDVKM. Between the trimmed V and J ends, which lost 3 bases and 7 bases, there was a span of 16 bases. This CDR3 has 16 amino acids. The CDR3 loop reads CASSLLQIRGNSPLHF. CDR3 sequence (DNA): TGTGCCAGCAGTTTGCTACAGATACGCGGGAATTCACCCCTCCACTTT.

V is TRBV13 and J is TRBJ2-6, with 7 bases that match TRBD2. CDR1 PRHDT and CDR2 FYEKMQ come from the germline V gene (reference sequence). The CDR3 length is 20 residues. Trimming at V came to 2 bases and at J to 0 bases, leaving 13 bases not matched to a gene. In DNA, the CDR3 is TGTGCCAGCAGCTTAATCTTCCGTGGGGGGGAGAGCTCTGGGGCCAACGTCCTGACTTTC. Translated: CASSLIFRGGESSGANVLTF.

The V gene is TRBV13, the J gene TRBJ2-7; TRBD1 agrees at 9 bases. V lost 5 bases and J lost 3; bases outside the gene matches: 8. Germline V CDR1 and CDR2: PRHDT, FYEKMQ (reference sequence). The CDR3 consists of 15 residues. CDR3 bases: TGTGCCAGCAGCACTCGGACAGGGGACAGCTACGAGCAGTACTTC. Its translation is CASSTRTGDSYEQYF.

V is TRBV7-2 and J is TRBJ2-7, with a tentative D call TRBD1 (6 bases). The V gene lost 1 base and the J gene lost 6 bases, with 16 bases spanning the gap. CDR1 and CDR2 (germline): SGHTA, FQGNSA. The CDR3 runs 15 residues. CDR3 in amino acids: CASSLVGRSRGEQYF. The CDR3, as DNA: TGTGCCAGCAGCTTAGTAGGTCGGTCCAGGGGCGAGCAGTACTTC.

The gene calls are TRBV11-2 and TRBJ2-1; TRBD2 is a possible D gene (7 bases). Germline V gene data show CDR1 as SGHAT and CDR2 as FQNNGV. Trimming shortened V by 1 base and J by 9 bases, and 16 bases separated the two germline ends. This CDR3 contains 15 residues. CDR3 residues: CASSLVRLRGAEQFF. The CDR3 DNA follows: TGTGCCAGCAGCTTAGTTCGTCTCCGGGGGGCTGAGCAGTTCTTC.

This clone was counted between two and nine times. The chain carries TRBV30 and TRBJ1-5, with 9 nucleotides matching TRBD1. The CDR3 is 17 amino acids. V trimming: 1 base; J trimming: 0 bases; junction bases outside the gene matches: 7. Germline values: CDR1 GTSNPN, CDR2 SVGIG (reference sequence). The CDR3 DNA sequence: TGTGCCTGGAGTGCCCCGGGACAGGGCTATAGCAATCAGCCCCAGCATTTT. The encoded protein is CAWSAPGQGYSNQPQHF.

The rearrangement joins TRBV19 to TRBJ2-5, with TRBD2 identical over 11 bases. This CDR3 is 14 amino acids long. V shed 8 bases, J shed 2 bases, and the junction held 4 bases outside the gene matches. CDR1 is LNHDA, CDR2 SQIVND, per germline (reference sequence). CDR3 sequence reads: CASRLAGPQETQYF. The CDR3 coding sequence is TGTGCCAGTCGACTAGCGGGACCTCAAGAGACCCAGTACTTC.

This clone was seen a handful of times. This chain uses TRBV9 with TRBJ1-2; 7 positions match TRBD1. Germline trimming cut 3 bases from V and 4 bases from J; bases unmatched to any gene: 3. This CDR3 is 13 amino acids long. CDR1 is SGDLS, CDR2 YYNGEE, per germline. CDR3 region: CASSDDRVYGYTF. The CDR3 DNA sequence: TGTGCCAGCAGCGACGACAGGGTCTATGGCTACACCTTC.